This TCR beta chain was profiled in a study of CD8 T cells in ankylosing spondylitis. This CDR3 comprises 15 residues. The V gene's germline CDR1 is KGHDR and CDR2 SFDVKD. V was cut by 9 bases and J by 0 bases, with 11 bases left in between. TCRdb ran MiXCR on the 5' RACE reads and lists one entry per CDR3 protein. In the table there are a few hundred thousand distinct CDR3 sequences, about 20% of which are singletons. The V gene is TRBV24-1, the J gene TRBJ2-6; no firm D call. This receptor was identified in a male donor with ankylosing spondylitis or in good health (not recorded which). Sequenced: blood, either unsorted or a sorted T cell fraction (not recorded which). The CDR3 DNA is TGTGCCACCGAGGCAGTTCACTCTGGGGCCAACGTCCTGACTTTC. Encoded protein: CATEAVHSGANVLTF.